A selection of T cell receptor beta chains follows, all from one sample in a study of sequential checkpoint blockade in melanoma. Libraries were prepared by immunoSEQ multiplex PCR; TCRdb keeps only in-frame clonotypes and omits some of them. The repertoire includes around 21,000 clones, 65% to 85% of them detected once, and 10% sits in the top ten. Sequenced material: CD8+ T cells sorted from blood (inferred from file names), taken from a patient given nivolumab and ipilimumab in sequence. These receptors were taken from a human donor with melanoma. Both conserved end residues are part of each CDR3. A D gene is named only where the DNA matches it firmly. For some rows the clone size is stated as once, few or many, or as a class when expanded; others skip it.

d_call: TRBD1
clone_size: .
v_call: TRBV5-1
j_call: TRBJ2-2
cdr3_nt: TGCGCCAGCAGCTCGGACAGGGCGAACACCGGGGAGCTGTTTTTT
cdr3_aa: CASSSDRANTGELFF

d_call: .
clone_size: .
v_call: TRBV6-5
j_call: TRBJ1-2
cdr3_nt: TGTGCCAGCAGTTACTCGAAGGGGCCGTACGTCTATGGCTACACCTTC
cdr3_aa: CASSYSKGPYVYGYTF

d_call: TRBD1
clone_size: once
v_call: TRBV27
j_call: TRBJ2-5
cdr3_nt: TGTGCCAGCAGTTTAACTCTTCCCGGGACAGGGCAGGAGGGGGAGACCCAGTACTTC
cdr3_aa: CASSLTLPGTGQEGETQYF

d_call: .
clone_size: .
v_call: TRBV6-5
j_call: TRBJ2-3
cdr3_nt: TGTGCCAGCAGTTCTATTTTCCCAGATACGCAGTATTTT
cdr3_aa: CASSSIFPDTQYF

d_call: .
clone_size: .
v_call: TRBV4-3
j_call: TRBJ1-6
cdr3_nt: TGCGCCAGCAGCCAAGATCTTGTAGGTTCTGAGGATAATTCACCCCTCCACTTT
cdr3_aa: CASSQDLVGSEDNSPLHF

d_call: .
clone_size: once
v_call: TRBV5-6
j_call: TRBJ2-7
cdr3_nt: TGTGCCAGCAGCTTGATGTCCCCTTACGAGCAGTACTTC
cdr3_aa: CASSLMSPYEQYF

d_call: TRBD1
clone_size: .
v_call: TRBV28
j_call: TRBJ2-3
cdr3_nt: TGTGCCAGCAGTTTATGGACAGGGGGCAGCACAGATACGCAGTATTTT
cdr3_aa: CASSLWTGGSTDTQYF

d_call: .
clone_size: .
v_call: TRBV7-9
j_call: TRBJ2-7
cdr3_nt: TGTGCCAGCAGCTCGAGACGCGGATTCTACGAGCAGTACTTC
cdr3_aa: CASSSRRGFYEQYF

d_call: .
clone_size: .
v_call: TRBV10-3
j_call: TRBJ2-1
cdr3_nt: TGTGCCATCAGGGAGGGGGGGGAGTGGAATGAGCAGTTCTTC
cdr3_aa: CAIREGGEWNEQFF

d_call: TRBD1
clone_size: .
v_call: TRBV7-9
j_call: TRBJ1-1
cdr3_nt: TGTGCCAGCAGCATGCTTGGGACAGACACTGAAGCTTTCTTT
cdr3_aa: CASSMLGTDTEAFF

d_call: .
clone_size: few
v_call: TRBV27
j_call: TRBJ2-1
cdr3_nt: TGTGCCAGCACATACAGGCAAAGCTCCTACAATGAGCAGTTCTTC
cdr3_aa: CASTYRQSSYNEQFF

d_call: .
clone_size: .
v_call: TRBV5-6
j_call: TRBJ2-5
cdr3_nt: TGTGCCAGCAGCTTGTTAGAGTACCAAGAGACCCAGTACTTC
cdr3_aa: CASSLLEYQETQYF

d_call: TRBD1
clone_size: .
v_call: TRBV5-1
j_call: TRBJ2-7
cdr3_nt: TGCGCCAGCAGCACAACCGGGACAGTCCTGTACGAGCAGTACTTC
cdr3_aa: CASSTTGTVLYEQYF

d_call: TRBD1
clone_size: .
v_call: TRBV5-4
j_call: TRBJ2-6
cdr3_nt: TGTGCCAGCAGCCAACGGGACAGGGGGTTATTAGCTGGGGCCAACGTCCTGACTTTC
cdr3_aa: CASSQRDRGLLAGANVLTF

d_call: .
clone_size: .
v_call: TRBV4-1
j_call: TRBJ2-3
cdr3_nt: TGCGCCAGCAGCCAAGGTTCCAGGCCAGATACGCAGTATTTT
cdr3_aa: CASSQGSRPDTQYF

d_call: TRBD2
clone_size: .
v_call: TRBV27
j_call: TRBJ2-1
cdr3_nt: TGTGCCAGCAGTCCCGCGGGACTAGACCAGTTCTTC
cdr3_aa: CASSPAGLDQFF

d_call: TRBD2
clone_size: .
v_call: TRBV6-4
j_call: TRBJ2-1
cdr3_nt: TGTGCCAGCAGCCGACTAGCGGGAGGTCCCTACAATGAGCAGTTCTTC
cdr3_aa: CASSRLAGGPYNEQFF

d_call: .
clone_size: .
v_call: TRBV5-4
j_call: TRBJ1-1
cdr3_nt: TGTGCCAGCAGCTTGGGTGGCGTGAGGGCCCAAGCGGCTTTCTTT
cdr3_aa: CASSLGGVRAQAAFF

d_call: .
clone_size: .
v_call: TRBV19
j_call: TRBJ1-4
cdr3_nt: TGTGCCAGTTACCCCCGTGGGGGGACTGTCGATGAAAAACTGTTTTTT
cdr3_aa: CASYPRGGTVDEKLFF

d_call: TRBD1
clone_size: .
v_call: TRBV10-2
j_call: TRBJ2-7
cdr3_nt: TGCGCCAGCAGTGAGCCTGGACAGGGGACCTACGAGCAGTACTTC
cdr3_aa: CASSEPGQGTYEQYF

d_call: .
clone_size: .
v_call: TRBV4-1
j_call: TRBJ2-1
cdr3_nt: TGCGCCAGCAGCCCCAGCGGGCAATCCTACAATGAGCAGTTCTTC
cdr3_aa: CASSPSGQSYNEQFF

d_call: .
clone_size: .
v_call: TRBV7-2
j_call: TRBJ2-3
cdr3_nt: TGTGCCAGCAGCTTAGATGAGAATGGGGGCGTAACAGATACGCAGTATTTT
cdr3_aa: CASSLDENGGVTDTQYF

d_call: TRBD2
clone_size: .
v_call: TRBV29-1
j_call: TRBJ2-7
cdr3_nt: TGCAGCGTAATAGCGGGAGGACTTAAAACCTACGAGCAGTACTTC
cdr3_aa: CSVIAGGLKTYEQYF

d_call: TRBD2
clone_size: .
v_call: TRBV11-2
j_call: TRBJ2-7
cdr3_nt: TGTGCCAGCAGCTTAGATGGGGCGGGGGGTACCTACGAGCAGTACTTC
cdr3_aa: CASSLDGAGGTYEQYF

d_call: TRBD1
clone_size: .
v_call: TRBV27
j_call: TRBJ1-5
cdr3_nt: TGTGCCAGCAGTGACGGACAGGGGTTTCAGCAGCCCCAGCATTTT
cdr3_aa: CASSDGQGFQQPQHF

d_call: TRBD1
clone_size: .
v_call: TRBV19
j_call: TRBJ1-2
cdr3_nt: TGTGCCAGTAGTATGGGACAGGGTTGGTATGGCTACACCTTC
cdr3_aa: CASSMGQGWYGYTF

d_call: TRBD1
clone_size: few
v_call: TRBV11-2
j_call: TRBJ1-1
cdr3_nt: TGTGCCAGCAGCTTCGGTCTGGTCCCAGGGGGCGGCGGGGGCACTGAAGCTTTCTTT
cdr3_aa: CASSFGLVPGGGGGTEAFF

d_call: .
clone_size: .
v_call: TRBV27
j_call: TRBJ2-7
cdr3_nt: TGTGCCAGCAGTTTATTTTGGACAGAAGAGCAGTACTTC
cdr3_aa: CASSLFWTEEQYF

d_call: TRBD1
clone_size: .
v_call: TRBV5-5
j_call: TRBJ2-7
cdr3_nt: TGTGCCAGCAGCTTGATGGGGACAGGGGGTTCCGAGCAGTACTTC
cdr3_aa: CASSLMGTGGSEQYF

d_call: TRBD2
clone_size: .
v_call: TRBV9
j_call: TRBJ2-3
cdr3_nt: TGTGCCAGCAGCGTTAGCGGGGGGGCCCGGGCAGATACGCAGTATTTT
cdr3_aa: CASSVSGGARADTQYF

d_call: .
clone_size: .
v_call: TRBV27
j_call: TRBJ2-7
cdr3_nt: TGTGCCAGCAGTTTTAGAGCTCCTGGCTACGAGCAGTACTTC
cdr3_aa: CASSFRAPGYEQYF

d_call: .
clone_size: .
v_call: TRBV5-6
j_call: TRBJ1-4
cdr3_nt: TGTGCCAGCAGCCCCGGAGGGGTTTACGAAAAACTGTTTTTT
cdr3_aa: CASSPGGVYEKLFF

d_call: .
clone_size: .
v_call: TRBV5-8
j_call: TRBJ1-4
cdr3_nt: TGTGCCAGCAGCTTGGGTCTTGGTGAAGCGGATCTTTGGGAAAAACTGTTTTTT
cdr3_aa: CASSLGLGEADLWEKLFF

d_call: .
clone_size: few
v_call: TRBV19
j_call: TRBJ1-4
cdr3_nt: TGTGCCAGTAGTGCCCTCTTGGGGAGTGAAAAACTGTTTTTT
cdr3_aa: CASSALLGSEKLFF

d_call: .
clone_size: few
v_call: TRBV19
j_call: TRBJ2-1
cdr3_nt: TGTGCCAGTAGTCTCAGCGGCGTGAGCTCCTACAATGAGCAGTTCTTC
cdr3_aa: CASSLSGVSSYNEQFF

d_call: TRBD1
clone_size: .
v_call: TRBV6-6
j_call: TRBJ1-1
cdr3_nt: TGTGCCAGCAGACCAGGACAGGGTTTCACTGAAGCTTTCTTT
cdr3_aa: CASRPGQGFTEAFF

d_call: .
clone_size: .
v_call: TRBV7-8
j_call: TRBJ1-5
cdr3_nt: TGTGCCAGCAGCGCCCGGGACACTTCGCTGCCCCAGCATTTT
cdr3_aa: CASSARDTSLPQHF

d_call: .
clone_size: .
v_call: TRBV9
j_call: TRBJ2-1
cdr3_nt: TGTGCCAGCAGCGTAAGAGGGAGCTCCTACAATGAGCAGTTCTTC
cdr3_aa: CASSVRGSSYNEQFF

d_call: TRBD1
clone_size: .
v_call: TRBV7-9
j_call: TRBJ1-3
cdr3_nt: TGTGCCAGCAGCCCACCGACAGGGGGCTCTGGAAACACCATATATTTT
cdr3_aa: CASSPPTGGSGNTIYF